This entry lists 25 T cell receptor beta chains sequenced from one sample in a study of neurological immune-mediated disorders. Specified time point: longitudinal time-point 1 (baseline). One entry per CDR3 protein results from TCRdb running MiXCR on the 5' RACE reads. The table lists tens of thousands of distinct CDR3 sequences, approximately 13% of them singletons. Material for sequencing was PBMCs. Source of these receptors: a female donor with HTLV-1-associated myelopathy (HAM/TSP).

This clonotype occurred many times. V and J are TRBV20-1 and TRBJ2-1; the D is unclear. The germline V gene encodes CDR1 DFQATT and CDR2 SNEGSKA (reference sequence). The CDR3 consists of 15 residues. V dropped 2 bases and J dropped 1 base, with 12 bases sitting between them. The CDR3 is CSARNSRSSYNEQFF. DNA for the CDR3: TGCAGTGCTAGAAATTCTAGGTCTTCCTACAATGAGCAGTTCTTC.

There are many counts of this clonotype. The chain couples TRBV6-1 to TRBJ2-1; perhaps TRBD1 as D (5 bases). CDR3 length: 16 residues. V lost 6 bases to trimming and J lost 1 base, with 16 bases between them. Germline assignment: CDR1 MNHNS and CDR2 SASEGT. The CDR3 DNA reads TGTGCCAGCAGAAAAGAGGCAGGGTGGTCCTACAATGAGCAGTTCTTC. It encodes CASRKEAGWSYNEQFF.

The sample holds many counts of this clonotype. The rearrangement joins TRBV5-1 to TRBJ2-5, with 11 bases identical to TRBD2. The trim removed 7 bases at V and 0 bases at J, leaving 8 bases unmatched. The CDR3 is 16 residues long. Germline V CDR1 and CDR2: SGHRS, YFSETQ. In DNA, the CDR3 is TGCGCCAGCGGCTCCGGGACTAGCGGAAACCAAGAGACCCAGTACTTC. Translated: CASGSGTSGNQETQYF.

Comment on this clonotype: A clone one base away is much larger, so this may be a read error. The rearrangement uses TRBV20-1 and TRBJ2-5; 10 bases are shared with TRBD2. This CDR3 spans 17 amino acids. Looked up from germline, CDR1 is DFQATT and CDR2 is SNEGSKA (reference sequence). After removal of 5 bases from V and 5 bases from J, the junction contained 17 bases not matched to a gene. The CDR3 loop reads CSAHDFGLAEGYETQYF. The CDR3 DNA reads TGCAGTGCTCACGATTTTGGACTAGCGGAGGGTTATGAGACCCAGTACTTC.

In its sample, this clonotype was seen many times. The chain links TRBV5-6 to TRBJ2-1, with 10 positions matching TRBD2. The CDR3 sequence is 16 residues long. Germline trimming cut 3 bases from V and 1 base from J; bases unmatched to any gene: 4. From germline, CDR1 is SGHDT and CDR2 YYEEEE. The CDR3 reads CASSSGTSVSYNEQFF. The DNA for the CDR3 is TGTGCCAGCAGCTCTGGGACTAGCGTATCCTACAATGAGCAGTTCTTC. Full variable domain (missing parts from reference TRBV5-6 and TRBJ2-1): DAGVTQSPTHLIKTRGQQVTLRCSPKSGHDTVSWYQQALGQGPQFIFQYYEEEERQRGNFPDRFSGHQFPNYSSELNVNALLLGDSALYLCASSSGTSVSYNEQFFGPGTRLTVL.

This clonotype was detected many times. The chain carries TRBV20-1 and TRBJ2-1; no reliable D call. Germline V lookup: CDR1 DFQATT, CDR2 SNEGSKA (reference sequence). Trimming took 6 bases from V and 4 from J, leaving 19 bases between them. The CDR3 is 15 residues long. The CDR3 is CSAQVPRKVYNEQFF. The CDR3 DNA is TGCAGTGCACAAGTCCCCCGGAAGGTTTACAATGAGCAGTTCTTC.

The chain combines TRBV5-1 with TRBJ2-3, with TRBD1 identical over 7 bases. Germline V gene lookup returns CDR1 SGHRS and CDR2 YFSETQ. The CDR3 sequence is 16 residues long. Unmatched junction bases numbered 8, after V lost 3 bases and J lost 1 base. As DNA, the CDR3 is TGCGCCAGCAGCTCGGACAGGAGAAGAGGCACAGATACGCAGTATTTT. Encoded protein: CASSSDRRRGTDTQYF.

As to this clonotype: A much larger clone is a single base away; this may be a read error. The chain carries TRBV5-6 and TRBJ2-7; 9 bases map to TRBD2. The J segment lost 4 bases and the V segment lost 1 base, leaving 15 bases of the junction unmatched. In germline, CDR1 is SGHDT, CDR2 YYEEEE. The CDR3 covers 18 residues. Here the CDR3 reads CASSLYPAGGPGLYEQYF. The CDR3 bases are TGTGCCAGCAGCTTGTACCCAGCGGGGGGCCCCGGACTTTACGAGCAGTACTTC.

This clonotype showed up many times. The chain combines TRBV10-3 with TRBJ2-3; 12 bases agree with TRBD1. The V gene end was trimmed by 5 bases and the J gene end by 4 bases; junction bases not matched to a gene: 4. Germline CDR1 ENHRY, CDR2 SYGVKD. The CDR3 has 15 residues. In DNA form, the CDR3 reads TGTGCCATCAGTCCCGGGACAGGGGGCGCAGATACGCAGTATTTT. Encoded protein: CAISPGTGGADTQYF.

Ten or more counts support this clonotype. The V and J genes are TRBV5-1 and TRBJ1-2, with D perhaps TRBD1 (5 bases). With 4 bases removed from V and 4 bases from J, the gap between germline ends came to 11 bases. The germline V gene encodes CDR1 SGHRS and CDR2 YFSETQ. The CDR3 is 13 residues long. CDR3 loop: CASSLDGGYGYTF. CDR3 sequence (DNA): TGCGCCAGCAGCCTTGACGGGGGCTATGGCTACACCTTC.

This clonotype was counted at least ten times. This chain connects TRBV25-1 to TRBJ2-5; 11 bases map to TRBD2. From germline, CDR1 is MGHDK and CDR2 SYGVNS. The CDR3 loop spans 15 amino acids. Unmatched junction bases numbered 7, after V lost 3 bases and J lost 7 bases. For the CDR3, the DNA is TGTGCCAGCAGTGACATGACTAGCGGGGCGGGGACCCAGTACTTC. This sequence encodes CASSDMTSGAGTQYF.

Ten or more counts support this clonotype. The CDR3 nucleotides read TGCGCCAGCAGTTGGAGCGGCACAGATACGCAGTATTTT. Translated, it gives CASSWSGTDTQYF. The J gene is TRBJ2-3, the V gene TRBV5-1; D is unresolved. Trimming pared 5 bases from V and 1 base from J, leaving 8 bases between. Germline V gene sequence: CDR1 SGHRS, CDR2 YFSETQ. The CDR3 is 13 residues long.

In this sample, this clonotype turned up many times. The genes are TRBV5-1 and TRBJ1-5; D is ambiguous. Germline loops: CDR1 SGHRS, CDR2 YFSETQ. There are 15 residues in the CDR3. Trimming removed 0 bases from V and 0 bases from J, with 7 bases in between. The chain's CDR3 is CASSLAGVSNQPQHF. The CDR3 bases are TGCGCCAGCAGCTTGGCCGGGGTTAGCAATCAGCCCCAGCATTTT.

Notes on this clonotype: Compared with germline, one end of the junction differs, possibly owing to a read error. This chain joins TRBV15 and TRBJ2-2; D remains ambiguous. The length of the CDR3 is 15 residues. Germline V gives CDR1 LNHNV, CDR2 YYDKDF (reference sequence). The CDR3 nucleotides are TGTGCCACCAGCCATTCACTATCGAAAACCGGGGAGCTGTTTTTT. It specifies CATSHSLSKTGELFF.

CDR3 nucleotide sequence: TGTGCCAGCAGCCACGGGGGGCCCTACAATGAGCAGTTCTTC. It specifies CASSHGGPYNEQFF. The rearrangement links TRBV3-1 to TRBJ2-1, with a tentative D call TRBD2 (7 bases). This CDR3 contains 14 residues. Germline V gene sequence: CDR1 LGHDT, CDR2 YNNKEL (reference sequence). V lost 3 bases, J lost 2 bases, and 8 bases lay in between.

This clonotype is medium-sized by share. This chain connects TRBV5-1 to TRBJ2-7; TRBD1 agrees at 9 bases. Germline trimming cut 5 bases from V and 5 bases from J; bases unmatched to any gene: 14. The CDR3 runs to 16 residues. Germline CDR1 is SGHRS and CDR2 is YFSETQ. CDR3 nucleotides: TGCGCCAGCAGAACAACCGCCGGGACAGGGCGTAACGAGCAGTACTTC. Translated, it gives CASRTTAGTGRNEQYF.

V is TRBV4-1 and J is TRBJ2-3; weak D call: TRBD1 (6 bases). The V gene's germline CDR1 is MGHRA and CDR2 YSYEKL. The CDR3 consists of 16 residues. The V gene lost 1 base and the J gene lost 2 bases, with 13 bases spanning the gap. The CDR3 DNA follows: TGCGCCAGCAGCCAAGGATGTACAGGGAACACAGATACGCAGTATTTT. It translates to CASSQGCTGNTDTQYF.

The chain employs TRBV18 and TRBJ2-3; 9 bases are a match to TRBD1. The CDR3 has 16 amino acids. Germline V gene lookup returns CDR1 KGHSH and CDR2 LQKENI. Trimming took 3 bases from V and 8 from J; bases not matched to a gene: 12. In DNA, the CDR3 is TGTGCCAGCTCACCCCAGGGACAGGGCCTGAATGTTACGCAGTATTTT. Protein: CASSPQGQGLNVTQYF.

This clonotype was recorded many times. The chain combines TRBV28 with TRBJ1-1, with D hard to call. V was cut by 5 bases and J by 1 base, with 2 bases left in between. Germline CDR1 is MDHEN and CDR2 is SYDVKM. The CDR3 sequence is 11 residues long. Here the CDR3 DNA reads TGTGCCAGCAGTAAGAACACTGAAGCTTTCTTT. Protein sequence: CASSKNTEAFF.

This chain connects TRBV20-1 to TRBJ2-7; the D gene is possibly TRBD2 (5 bases). The CDR3 is 12 amino acids. Germline values: CDR1 DFQATT, CDR2 SNEGSKA (reference sequence). Trimming removed 3 bases at V and 4 bases at J, with 10 bases between. Written as DNA, the CDR3 is TGCAGTGCTAGGCGAGGGATGTACGAGCAGTACTTC. It codes for CSARRGMYEQYF.

The chain combines TRBV15 with TRBJ2-3; TRBD1 aligns across 12 bases. Trimming at V came to 5 bases and at J to 4 bases, leaving 4 bases not matched to a gene. CDR3 length equals 15 residues. Germline loops: CDR1 LNHNV, CDR2 YYDKDF (reference sequence). The CDR3 nucleotides read TGTGCCACCAGCCGGGACAGGGGGCCGGCAGATACGCAGTATTTT. Protein product: CATSRDRGPADTQYF.

Many counts were recorded for this clonotype. J is TRBJ2-7 and V is TRBV9; D not resolved. Germline V lookup: CDR1 SGDLS, CDR2 YYNGEE. V lost 0 bases and J 3 bases, leaving 7 bases between the germline ends. There are 13 residues in the CDR3. CDR3 in amino acids: CASSVGSHYEQYF. The CDR3 DNA follows: TGTGCCAGCAGCGTAGGCAGCCACTACGAGCAGTACTTC. Full variable domain (remainder filled in from reference TRBV9 and TRBJ2-7): DSGVTQTPKHLITATGQRVTLRCSPRSGDLSVYWYQQSLDQGLQFLIQYYNGEERAKGNILERFSAQQFPDLHSELNLSSLELGDSALYFCASSVGSHYEQYFGPGTRLTVT.

This clonotype was found many times. The J gene is TRBJ2-7, the V gene TRBV15; perhaps TRBD1 as D (6 bases). The CDR3 spans 15 residues. V was clipped by 0 bases and J by 3 bases, with 12 bases between them. CDR1 is LNHNV, CDR2 YYDKDF, per germline (reference sequence). CDR3 sequence: CATSRDRDIFYEQYF. Written as DNA, the CDR3 is TGTGCCACCAGCAGAGACCGGGACATTTTCTACGAGCAGTACTTC. The full variable domain, in which reference TRBV15 and TRBJ2-7 provide the parts outside the CDR3, is DAMVIQNPRYQVTQFGKPVTLSCSQTLNHNVMYWYQQKSSQAPKLLFHYYDKDFNNEADTPDNFQSRRPNTSFCFLDIRSPGLGDTAMYLCATSRDRDIFYEQYFGPGTRLTVT.

This clonotype came up many times. The DNA for the CDR3 is TGTGCCAGCAGTGAATACGGCGCCGGCGGGTCACCCCTCCACTTT. It codes for CASSEYGAGGSPLHF. The chain joins TRBV2 to TRBJ1-6, with D uncertain. The CDR3 has 15 residues. Germline V gene lookup returns CDR1 SNHLY and CDR2 FYNNEI. V was trimmed by 2 bases and J by 10 bases, leaving 15 bases between them.

This chain connects TRBV5-1 to TRBJ1-5; D uncertain. V was clipped by 6 bases and J by 0 bases, with 22 bases between them. The CDR3 is 18 amino acids. Germline assignment: CDR1 SGHRS and CDR2 YFSETQ. The CDR3 sequence is CASNVKITLSYSNQPQHF. CDR3 coding DNA: TGCGCCAGCAACGTTAAGATAACATTGTCGTATAGCAATCAGCCCCAGCATTTT. Full variable domain (rest looked up from reference TRBV5-1 and TRBJ1-5): KAGVTQTPRYLIKTRGQQVTLSCSPISGHRSVSWYQQTPGQGLQFLFEYFSETQRNKGNFPGRFSGRQFSNSRSEMNVSTLELGDSALYLCASNVKITLSYSNQPQHFGDGTRLSIL.